One TCR beta chain is described in this entry. Authors' data handling: Amplifying reference gene primers gave estimates of nucleated cell counts. Assay used: immunoSEQ multiplex PCR; TCRdb lists only in-frame clones, some missing. That table is the source of V, J and clone size, and D and trimming were worked out from the DNA. The data show over 200,000 clones, around 90% seen once. The sample originates from a study of blood T cell repertoires in COVID-19. Study-wide context: Samples came from the United States, Italy and Spain, spanning acute and convalescent COVID-19. Nucleic acid was either cDNA or gDNA, and it came from T cells, B-cell-depleted T cells, or PBMCs.

Trimming removed 6 bases from V and 7 bases from J; junction bases left unmatched: 9. Germline V CDR1 and CDR2: SEHNR, FQNEAQ (reference sequence). CDR3 length: 15 residues. This sequence joins TRBV7-9 and TRBJ1-6, with 7 bases fitting TRBD1. The sequenced sample was peripheral blood. This sequence was found in a man aged 18 to 29 with active or convalescent COVID-19. The CDR3 bases are TGTGCCAGCAGTCAAAAGGGGGCTCGGAATTCACCCCTCCACTTT. Translation: CASSQKGARNSPLHF.